The rows below give T cell receptor beta chains drawn from one sample of a study of PD-L1 blockade in urothelial cancer. The data were produced by immunoSEQ multiplex PCR, yet TCRdb's version contains in-frame clones alone and is incomplete. Here the sample spans around 40,000 clones, roughly 84% being singletons. The sequencing here drew on PBMCs, taken around atezolizumab (anti-PD-L1) treatment. Receptor source: a man in his sixties or seventies with urothelial cancer. Each CDR3 is given with its conserved first and last residue. The order of the fields is CDR3 protein, D gene, J gene, V gene. A D gene is named only where the DNA matches it firmly.

CASSLAPYPYNEQFF - TRBJ2-1 TRBV11-3
CASSLDRYQETQYF - TRBJ2-5 TRBV5-4
CASSPTGTSGSYEQYF TRBD2 TRBJ2-7 TRBV6-6
CAILSAWGRGQDEQYF TRBD1 TRBJ2-7 TRBV7-6
CASSLAFGLRSYEQYF - TRBJ2-7 TRBV5-6
CASSRSLGGQDGYTF - TRBJ1-2 TRBV7-9
CASSTGEQPQHF - TRBJ1-5 TRBV6-5
CASSQDWTGTGNTIYF - TRBJ1-3 TRBV4-1
CSVATGNPNTGELFF TRBD1 TRBJ2-2 TRBV29-1
CASSRVRGGQETQYF - TRBJ2-5 TRBV4-1
CASGGTSGRAEQFF TRBD2 TRBJ2-1 TRBV27
CASSPLGGKNIQYF - TRBJ2-4 TRBV5-6
CASSQDRLDGYTF - TRBJ1-2 TRBV5-1
CASRFSGQSSYEQYF - TRBJ2-7 TRBV6-5
CASSPGGGGQPQHF TRBD1 TRBJ1-5 TRBV7-2
CASGQLNTEAFF - TRBJ1-1 TRBV6-6
CASSTDRILYEQYF TRBD1 TRBJ2-7 TRBV7-9
CASSSDRNQPQHF - TRBJ1-5 TRBV5-6
CATTGVQGDYNEQFF - TRBJ2-1 TRBV5-4
CASSSSGTDTQYF - TRBJ2-3 TRBV7-3
CASTLRSADTQYF - TRBJ2-3 TRBV5-6
CASSLVEGAYEQYF - TRBJ2-7 TRBV7-2
CASSIGGQGGETQYF - TRBJ2-5 TRBV19
CASSLVAGSNEQFF - TRBJ2-1 TRBV28
CASSPTGVQETQYF - TRBJ2-5 TRBV18
CASSQQGDTEAFF TRBD1 TRBJ1-1 TRBV5-1
CASSRRRDRGDMSSYEQYF TRBD1 TRBJ2-7 TRBV11-2
CASGRTVTGELFF - TRBJ2-2 TRBV2
CASSPRTQGVGYEQYF TRBD1 TRBJ2-7 TRBV4-1
CAITPELGGYYGYTF - TRBJ1-2 TRBV10-3
CAWSPFGLAGGSGGELFF TRBD2 TRBJ2-2 TRBV30
CASSFSQGLVENGYTF - TRBJ1-2 TRBV28
CASSNGLAGETQYF TRBD2 TRBJ2-5 TRBV5-1
CASSQEWRMGVGTGELFF - TRBJ2-2 TRBV4-1
CASSSRQEQETQYF - TRBJ2-5 TRBV5-4
CASRGQGAYTEAFF TRBD1 TRBJ1-1 TRBV7-8
CAIRKDEGGYTF - TRBJ1-2 TRBV10-3
CSAFSGNTIYF - TRBJ1-3 TRBV29-1
CASSPLGLAGVGANVLTF TRBD2 TRBJ2-6 TRBV27
CAWSVASITRSYEQYF - TRBJ2-7 TRBV30
CASSGAGGYGYTF - TRBJ1-2 TRBV7-6
CASSFGQGNTGELFF TRBD1 TRBJ2-2 TRBV4-1
CASSFLSGRAENTGETQYF - TRBJ2-5 TRBV13
CASSLEGVGTNTEAFF - TRBJ1-1 TRBV7-8
CASSLSLGGTILFF TRBD1 TRBJ2-1 TRBV5-1
CASSMRGGVGVSNQPQHF - TRBJ1-5 TRBV19
CASSILGDSNQPQHF - TRBJ1-5 TRBV19
CASSQDWRTYSNQPQHF - TRBJ1-5 TRBV4-1
CASSPRLQPQETQYF - TRBJ2-5 TRBV9
CASSILAGSGSYF - TRBJ2-4 TRBV5-5
CASSHPPDRDGVGELFF TRBD1 TRBJ2-2 TRBV4-1
CASSDSVGAETQYF - TRBJ2-5 TRBV6-4
CASRQGTGGFF TRBD1 TRBJ2-1 TRBV2
CAWSWGRTDTEAFF - TRBJ1-1 TRBV30
CASRSLSGTYEQYF - TRBJ2-7 TRBV28
CASSETRLNTEAFF - TRBJ1-1 TRBV18
CASSEPSGGSTEAFF TRBD1 TRBJ1-1 TRBV10-2
CASSLGRRADTQYF - TRBJ2-3 TRBV5-1
CASSPTPGSHSYEQYF - TRBJ2-7 TRBV28